This T cell receptor beta chain was sequenced in a study of OX40 agonist ivuxolimab in advanced cancers. Study-wide results and limits: There was clonal expansion of CD4+ and CD8+ blood T cells by week 6 at 0.1 to 3.0 mg/kg.

The ends were cut back, 2 bases at V and 4 bases at J, with 6 bases in the middle. CDR3 length: 12 residues. Germline V gene data show CDR1 as SGHTA and CDR2 as FQGNSA. Anyone with autoimmune disease history or systemic immunosuppression was excluded. On cycle 4 day 1 and cycle 7 day 1, as well as at baseline, blood was sampled. For this clone: Its matching antigen is unknown.

TCRdb's copy holds only in-frame clones and misses some; the assay was immunoSEQ multiplex PCR. The data hold 65,000 or so clones, with roughly 88% observed a single time. The sequenced sample was CD4+ or CD8+ T cells sorted from blood, obtained in a trial of the OX40 agonist ivuxolimab. The receptor was isolated from an adult with an advanced solid tumor such as melanoma, head and neck, liver or kidney cancer. The V call is TRBV7-2, the J call TRBJ2-7; a possible D gene is TRBD1 (6 bases). The CDR3 reads CASSLQGYEQYF. CDR3 nucleotide sequence: TGTGCCAGCAGCTTACAGGGGTACGAGCAGTACTTC.